These 17 T cell receptor beta chains were all obtained from the same sample, sequenced in a study of blood T cell repertoires in COVID-19. TCRdb's table, derived via immunoSEQ multiplex PCR, lists solely in-frame clones and lacks some. The data show over 75,000 clones, around nine tenths seen once. Sample: peripheral blood. These receptors were obtained from a man in his sixties with acute or convalescent COVID-19.

This chain connects TRBV6-1 to TRBJ2-1; 7 bases map to TRBD1. Germline CDR1 is MNHNS and CDR2 is SASEGT. This CDR3 spans 14 amino acids. V lost 2 bases, J lost 8 bases, and 6 bases stayed unmatched. The CDR3 region has the DNA TGTGCCAGCAGTGAATTGGGACAGTCCGATGAGCAGTTCTTC. The encoded protein is CASSELGQSDEQFF.

J is TRBJ2-7 and V is TRBV7-2; 9 bases match TRBD2. Germline CDR1 is SGHTA and CDR2 is FQGNSA. V was pared by 4 bases and J by 2 bases, with 15 bases of the junction left unmatched. The CDR3 loop spans 18 amino acids. DNA for the CDR3: TGTGCCAGCAGCTACTTAGCGGGAGAGGCCTCCCCTACCTACGAGCAGTACTTC. This translates into CASSYLAGEASPTYEQYF.

The chain's CDR3 is CASSQFRGLGTQYF. In DNA, the CDR3 is TGTGCCAGCAGCCAGTTCAGGGGTTTAGGGACCCAGTACTTC. The rearrangement uses TRBV3-1 (or the pseudogene TRBV3-2) and TRBJ2-5; maybe TRBD1 (6 bases). Trimming took off 3 bases at V and 7 bases at J, with 15 bases between the two ends. CDR1 LGHDT and CDR2 YNNKEL come from the germline V gene (reference sequence). CDR3 length: 14 residues.

The gene calls are TRBV5-1 and TRBJ1-1, with D perhaps TRBD1 (5 bases). This CDR3 region has 15 residues. The V end lost 0 bases, the J end lost 1 base, and 10 bases lay between the germline ends. Germline V gene sequence: CDR1 SGHRS, CDR2 YFSETQ. CDR3 bases: TGCGCCAGCAGCTTGGTTCCAGGGCAGAACACTGAAGCTTTCTTT. Residues: CASSLVPGQNTEAFF.

The chain combines TRBV27 with TRBJ2-2, with 14 positions matching TRBD2. J was trimmed by 6 bases and V by 3 bases; bases with no gene match: 3. Germline V gene lookup returns CDR1 MNHEY and CDR2 SMNVEV (reference sequence). The CDR3 has 16 amino acids. CDR3 region: CASSFWTSGRPGELFF. CDR3 in DNA: TGTGCCAGCAGTTTTTGGACTAGCGGGAGGCCCGGGGAGCTGTTTTTT.

The chain links TRBV19 to TRBJ2-1, with TRBD1 matching over 9 bases. V lost 2 bases to trimming and J lost 4 bases; unmatched junction nucleotides: 6. This CDR3 is 16 amino acids long. The germline V gene has CDR1 LNHDA and CDR2 SQIVND (reference sequence). The DNA for the CDR3 is TGTGCCAGTAGTATAACCCGACAGGGGGTATACAATGAGCAGTTCTTC. Residues: CASSITRQGVYNEQFF. The full variable domain, in which reference TRBV19 and TRBJ2-1 provide the parts outside the CDR3, is DGGITQSPKYLFRKEGQNVTLSCEQNLNHDAMYWYRQDPGQGLRLIYYSQIVNDFQKGDIAEGYSVSREKKESFPLTVTSAQKNPTAFYLCASSITRQGVYNEQFFGPGTRLTVL.

The rearrangement joins TRBV29-1 to TRBJ2-1; D is perhaps TRBD1 (5 bases). The germline CDR1 and CDR2 sequences are SQVTM and ANQGSEA. This CDR3 is built from 14 residues. Trimming left V 3 bases short and J 2 bases short, with 11 bases between. This chain's CDR3 is CSVDRGFAYNEQFF. The CDR3 nucleotides read TGCAGCGTTGATAGGGGATTTGCCTACAATGAGCAGTTCTTC.

This rearrangement joins TRBV12-3 or TRBV12-4 to TRBJ1-6; D gene ambiguous. The CDR3 runs 12 residues. V lost 3 bases and J lost 10, with 7 bases in between. The CDR3 is CASSFGRSPLHF. The CDR3 DNA reads TGTGCCAGCAGTTTCGGTCGGTCACCCCTCCACTTT.

The genes are TRBV18 and TRBJ2-1; 8 nucleotides match TRBD1. The CDR3 runs to 15 residues. CDR1 KGHSH and CDR2 LQKENI come from the germline V gene. V dropped 5 bases and J dropped 8; count of bases not matched to a gene: 11. The CDR3 is CASSDVAGGLDEQFF. DNA of the CDR3: TGTGCCAGCTCAGACGTCGCAGGGGGCTTGGATGAGCAGTTCTTC.

The rearrangement links TRBV7-9 to TRBJ2-5, with 10 bases matching TRBD2. The CDR3 extends over 16 amino acids. Looked up from germline, CDR1 is SEHNR and CDR2 is FQNEAQ (reference sequence). V gave up 3 bases and J gave up 5 bases; unmatched junction bases: 9. The CDR3 here is CASSFWTSGATETQYF. In nucleotides, the CDR3 is TGTGCCAGCAGCTTTTGGACTAGCGGTGCTACGGAGACCCAGTACTTC.

The chain couples TRBV11-3 to TRBJ2-7, with TRBD1 as a possible D gene (7 bases). The germline gives CDR1 SGHNT, CDR2 YENEEA. The CDR3 length is 15 residues. Between the trimmed V and J ends, which lost 2 bases and 2 bases, there was a span of 13 bases. The CDR3: CASSLRGRGAYEQYF. As DNA, the CDR3 is TGTGCCAGCAGCTTAAGGGGCAGGGGGGCCTACGAGCAGTACTTC. The full variable domain, rest sourced from reference TRBV11-3 and TRBJ2-7, is EAGVVQSPRYKIIEKKQPVAFWCNPISGHNTLYWYLQNLGQGPELLIRYENEEAVDDSQLPKDRFSAERLKGVDSTLKIQPAELGDSAVYLCASSLRGRGAYEQYFGPGTRLTVT.

This chain connects TRBV11-3 to TRBJ2-5; no clear D. The CDR3 has 14 residues. Germline values: CDR1 SGHNT, CDR2 YENEEA. The V and J ends lost 4 bases and 5 bases respectively, with 14 bases between them. For the CDR3, the DNA is TGTGCCAGCAGCTACCTAGACCGCCCTGAGACCCAGTACTTC. As protein: CASSYLDRPETQYF.

This clone was found a few times. This chain links TRBV14 with TRBJ2-5; D is possibly TRBD1 (5 bases). The V gene lost 1 base and the J gene lost 5 bases, with 14 bases spanning the gap. Per germline, CDR1 SGHDN and CDR2 FVKESK. The CDR3 loop spans 15 amino acids. The CDR3 spells CASSQGQGRVETQYF. The CDR3 region has the DNA TGTGCCAGCAGCCAAGGTCAGGGAAGGGTGGAGACCCAGTACTTC.

The genes are TRBV24-1 and TRBJ1-4; D remains unclear. V was pared by 3 bases and J by 8 bases, with 15 bases between. The CDR3 is 15 amino acids. In germline, CDR1 is KGHDR, CDR2 SFDVKD. The CDR3 nucleotides read TGTGCCACCAGTGATAATCAAGAGGTTGGCGAAAAACTGTTTTTT. Its translation: CATSDNQEVGEKLFF.

The chain joins TRBV5-1 to TRBJ2-7; 7 bases agree with TRBD1. The CDR3 is 13 residues long. Germline lookup yields CDR1 SGHRS and CDR2 YFSETQ. V lost 0 bases, J lost 7 bases, and 4 bases stayed unmatched. The CDR3 DNA reads TGCGCCAGCAGCTTGGAGGGGGCTGGGGAGCAGTACTTC. Its translation is CASSLEGAGEQYF.

The chain links TRBV15 to TRBJ2-2; 8 nucleotides match TRBD1. CDR3 length equals 16 residues. The V gene end was trimmed by 4 bases and the J gene end by 4 bases; junction bases not matched to a gene: 8. Germline CDR1 LNHNV, CDR2 YYDKDF (reference sequence). The CDR3 loop is CATSNYRGIGTGELFF. The CDR3 coding sequence is TGTGCCACCAGCAACTACAGGGGGATTGGCACCGGGGAGCTGTTTTTT.

The chain joins TRBV27 to TRBJ2-4, with D perhaps TRBD2 (5 bases). The germline gives CDR1 MNHEY, CDR2 SMNVEV (reference sequence). This CDR3 contains 16 residues. V lost 8 bases and J 0 bases, leaving 17 bases between the germline ends. CDR3 sequence: CASSGVAGLAKNIQYF. In DNA, the CDR3 is TGTGCCAGCTCGGGTGTGGCGGGCCTAGCCAAAAACATTCAGTACTTC.